The next 26 T cell receptor beta chains were all read from a single sample in a study of blood T cells in healthy people across ages. The authors ran a second PCR of roughly 6 to 11 cycles using a sample-barcoded 5' primer and a J-beta primer mix. TCRdb re-derived calls from the 5' RACE reads in MiXCR, one entry per CDR3 protein. The data hold under 1 million distinct CDR3 sequences, with around 45% observed a single time. The sample was blood. The receptors were gathered from a man aged 55-75 years in good health.

In this sample, this clonotype turned up a few times. The chain employs TRBV27 and TRBJ1-2; 9 nucleotides line up with TRBD1. The CDR3 has 15 residues. J gave up 1 base and V 4 bases, and 4 bases lay outside the gene matches. Germline values: CDR1 MNHEY, CDR2 SMNVEV (reference sequence). This chain's CDR3 is CASSSGDRVNYGYTF. The CDR3 DNA follows: TGTGCCAGCAGTTCGGGGGACAGGGTTAACTATGGCTACACCTTC.

This sequence joins TRBV5-1 and TRBJ1-1, with 9 bases identical to TRBD1. Trimming took 3 bases from V and 6 from J; bases not matched to a gene: 3. This CDR3 region has 13 residues. Germline loops: CDR1 SGHRS, CDR2 YFSETQ. In nucleotides, the CDR3 is TGCGCCAGCAGCTGGGACAGGGAGGCTGAAGCTTTCTTT. It specifies CASSWDREAEAFF.

This chain connects TRBV5-1 to TRBJ2-3, with TRBD1 matching over 8 bases. Trimming cost V 2 bases and J 3 bases; bases outside gene matches: 5. There are 15 residues in the CDR3. Germline CDR1 SGHRS, CDR2 YFSETQ. CDR3 nucleotides: TGCGCCAGCAGCTTTGACAGGGGTACGACAGATACGCAGTATTTT. Protein product: CASSFDRGTTDTQYF. The whole variable domain, remainder taken from reference TRBV5-1 and TRBJ2-3, is KAGVTQTPRYLIKTRGQQVTLSCSPISGHRSVSWYQQTPGQGLQFLFEYFSETQRNKGNFPGRFSGRQFSNSRSEMNVSTLELGDSALYLCASSFDRGTTDTQYFGPGTRLTVL.

The sample holds a few counts of this clonotype. The chain couples TRBV10-3 to TRBJ1-6, with a weak D call TRBD1 (5 bases). The CDR3 contains 14 residues. Trimming removed 8 bases at V and 7 bases at J, with 15 bases between. Germline V gene sequence: CDR1 ENHRY, CDR2 SYGVKD. CDR3 sequence: CAIGIQDANSPLHF. DNA of the CDR3: TGTGCCATCGGCATACAGGACGCGAATTCACCCCTCCACTTT.

This clonotype came up a few times. Mismatch with germline at one junction end may stem from a read error. This chain uses TRBV9 with TRBJ1-5; a possible D gene is TRBD1 (6 bases). The germline gives CDR1 SGDLS, CDR2 YYNGEE. This CDR3 has 14 amino acids. The chain's CDR3 is CASSPWGGKQPQHF. The CDR3 DNA reads TGTGCCAGCAGCCCTTGGGGGGGCAAGCAGCCCCAGCATTTT.

The rearrangement uses TRBV20-1 and TRBJ1-5; 12 nucleotides agree with TRBD1. From germline, CDR1 is DFQATT and CDR2 SNEGSKA (reference sequence). The CDR3 loop spans 19 amino acids. Trimming removed 5 bases from V and 2 bases from J; junction bases left unmatched: 16. The CDR3 region is CSAGRPGTGGSFGNQPQHF. The CDR3 DNA sequence: TGCAGTGCTGGAAGACCCGGGACAGGGGGCTCGTTCGGCAATCAGCCCCAGCATTTT.

The J gene is TRBJ2-7, the V gene TRBV5-5, with 8 nucleotides matching TRBD2. Germline V CDR1 and CDR2: SGHKS, YYEKEE (reference sequence). The junction had 7 bases not matched to a gene; V was cut back by 4 bases and J by 1 base. The CDR3 is made up of 15 amino acids. CDR3 loop: CASSTGLGVSYEQYF. CDR3 coding DNA: TGTGCCAGCAGCACGGGACTAGGGGTATCCTACGAGCAGTACTTC.

The V call is TRBV4-3, the J call TRBJ2-1; 7 bases match TRBD2. The V and J ends lost 3 bases and 8 bases, in that order; junction bases with no gene match: 13. CDR3 length: 16 residues. Germline V lookup: CDR1 LGHNA, CDR2 YSLEER. Here the CDR3 DNA reads TGCGCCAGCAGCCACGAACCAGCGGGGAAATTCGATGAGCAGTTCTTC. This gives the protein CASSHEPAGKFDEQFF.

The CDR3 nucleotides are TGCGCCAGCAGCTTGGCTACAACAATCAATGAGCAGTTCTTC. Translation: CASSLATTINEQFF. The chain has TRBV5-1 and TRBJ2-1, with D unresolved. The CDR3 covers 14 residues. Per germline, CDR1 SGHRS and CDR2 YFSETQ. V lost 0 bases to trimming and J lost 6 bases, with 10 bases between them.

The CDR3 nucleotides read TGTGCCATCAGGGACCCGGGGGCGGACTATGGCTACACCTTC. Translated, it gives CAIRDPGADYGYTF. The chain uses TRBV10-3 and TRBJ1-2, with a weak D call TRBD1 (6 bases). Trimming pared 6 bases from V and 3 bases from J, leaving 14 bases between. Germline CDR1 and CDR2: ENHRY and SYGVKD. The CDR3 totals 14 residues.

The sample holds one count of this clonotype. The rearrangement joins TRBV7-9 to TRBJ1-4; 10 bases map to TRBD1. V shed 4 bases, J shed 3 bases, and the junction held 5 bases outside the gene matches. The germline CDR1 and CDR2 sequences are SEHNR and FQNEAQ (reference sequence). The CDR3 loop spans 16 amino acids. The CDR3 protein is CASSSPTGGSNEKLFF. DNA for the CDR3: TGTGCCAGCAGCTCACCGACAGGGGGCTCTAATGAAAAACTGTTTTTT.

The rearrangement uses TRBV25-1 and TRBJ2-2, with a tentative D call TRBD1 (5 bases). Germline V gene sequence: CDR1 MGHDK, CDR2 SYGVNS. The CDR3 is 15 residues long. V dropped 3 bases and J dropped 6 bases, with 14 bases sitting between them. CDR3 DNA sequence: TGTGCCAGCAGTGACCCCAGCAGGGTGTCCGGGGAGCTGTTTTTT. It yields the protein CASSDPSRVSGELFF.

The J gene is TRBJ2-7, the V gene TRBV7-3, with D perhaps TRBD2 (5 bases). V lost 3 bases, J lost 7 bases, and 13 bases lay in between. The germline CDR1 and CDR2 sequences are SGHTA and FQGTGA. The CDR3 length is 13 residues. The CDR3 is CASSFGPTGEQYF. CDR3 in DNA: TGTGCCAGCAGCTTCGGGCCTACGGGGGAGCAGTACTTC.

This clonotype was observed at least ten times. CDR3 coding DNA: TGTGCCAGCAGCTTTAGTGGGGGCTCCTACGAGCAGTACTTC. This codes for CASSFSGGSYEQYF. The V and J genes are TRBV7-2 and TRBJ2-7; perhaps D is TRBD1 or TRBD2 (5 bases each). The CDR3 is 14 residues long. The germline CDR1 and CDR2 sequences are SGHTA and FQGNSA. V lost 3 bases to trimming and J lost 0 bases, with 9 bases between them.

J is TRBJ2-7 and V is TRBV27, with unresolved D. This CDR3 region has 15 residues. CDR1 and CDR2 (germline): MNHEY, SMNVEV (reference sequence). Trimming shortened V by 11 bases and J by 5 bases, and 25 bases separated the two germline ends. CDR3 residues: CARPKETLGSDEQYF. The CDR3 DNA is TGTGCCCGCCCAAAGGAAACCCTGGGGTCAGACGAGCAGTACTTC.

This clonotype was observed a handful of times. This chain joins TRBV20-1 and TRBJ2-3; no definite D call. V was pared by 3 bases and J by 0 bases, with 19 bases between. The CDR3 spans 17 residues. Germline V lookup: CDR1 DFQATT, CDR2 SNEGSKA (reference sequence). CDR3 sequence (DNA): TGCAGTGCTAGGTTTATGGCAAATCCCTCTAGCACAGATACGCAGTATTTT. It encodes CSARFMANPSSTDTQYF.

The rearrangement uses TRBV5-5 and TRBJ1-2; D is uncertain. The germline CDR1 and CDR2 sequences are SGHKS and YYEKEE (reference sequence). The CDR3 length is 15 residues. V was clipped by 1 base and J by 9 bases, with 19 bases between them. CDR3 sequence: CASSLSPKGPTSYTF. CDR3 DNA: TGTGCCAGCAGCTTGAGCCCTAAGGGCCCGACCAGCTACACCTTC.

Details on this clonotype: The CDR3 carries no conserved terminal phenylalanine or tryptophan, so it likely arises from a read error. CDR3 loop: CASSLRSSGGYNEQFV. For the CDR3, the DNA is TGCGCCAGCAGCTTGCGGTCTAGCGGGGGGTACAATGAGCAGTTCGTC. V usage is TRBV5-1 and J usage is TRBJ2-1; 11 bases align to TRBD2. Germline V CDR1 and CDR2: SGHRS, YFSETQ. V lost 1 base to trimming and J lost 4 bases; unmatched junction nucleotides: 4. The length of the CDR3 is 16 residues.

The chain carries TRBV7-9 and TRBJ1-2, with D possibly TRBD1 on 6 matching bases. Germline lookup yields CDR1 SEHNR and CDR2 FQNEAQ (reference sequence). This CDR3 comprises 17 residues. With 1 base removed from V and 0 bases from J, the gap between germline ends came to 15 bases. CDR3 residues: CASSLGDRLGTNYGYTF. The DNA for the CDR3 is TGTGCCAGCAGCTTAGGAGACAGGTTGGGTACTAACTATGGCTACACCTTC.

The table lists this clonotype with a few counts. The chain links TRBV9 to TRBJ1-2; D uncertain. The CDR3 consists of 11 residues. The germline V and J ends were trimmed by 7 bases and 8 bases, with 12 bases remaining between them. Germline assignment: CDR1 SGDLS and CDR2 YYNGEE. The CDR3 spells CASEEGGGYTF. In DNA, the CDR3 is TGTGCCAGCGAGGAGGGAGGAGGCTACACCTTC.

This clonotype was seen a handful of times. The V and J genes are TRBV5-1 and TRBJ2-3; possibly TRBD1 or TRBD2 for D (6 bases each). Trimming pared 3 bases from V and 2 bases from J, leaving 16 bases between. This CDR3 spans 16 amino acids. The germline V gene has CDR1 SGHRS and CDR2 YFSETQ. The CDR3 region is CASSWTVGEVTDTQYF. Written as DNA, the CDR3 is TGCGCCAGCAGCTGGACAGTCGGGGAGGTCACAGATACGCAGTATTTT.

The chain combines TRBV18 with TRBJ2-1, with D uncertain. The CDR3 spans 15 residues. V lost 2 bases, J lost 2 bases, and 10 bases lay in between. CDR1 KGHSH and CDR2 LQKENI come from the germline V gene. CDR3 coding DNA: TGTGCCAGCTCACCAGAGGCGGCTGCCTACAATGAGCAGTTCTTC. Its protein is CASSPEAAAYNEQFF. Variable domain in full (rest from reference TRBV18 and TRBJ2-1): NAGVMQNPRHLVRRRGQEARLRCSPMKGHSHVYWYRQLPEEGLKFMVYLQKENIIDESGMPKERFSAEFPKEGPSILRIQQVVRGDSAAYFCASSPEAAAYNEQFFGPGTRLTVL.

The sample holds a few counts of this clonotype. V is TRBV11-3 and J is TRBJ2-2, with TRBD2 as a possible D gene (6 bases). CDR3 size: 16 residues. V lost 5 bases to trimming and J lost 2 bases, with 15 bases between them. Germline values: CDR1 SGHNT, CDR2 YENEEA. The CDR3 DNA is TGTGCCAGCAGCCCCAATTCCGGGGGAAACACCGGGGAGCTGTTTTTT. Amino acid sequence: CASSPNSGGNTGELFF.

This clonotype has a count of ten or more. The chain links TRBV20-1 to TRBJ2-7; 7 bases are a match to TRBD1. Germline-derived CDR1 and CDR2 are DFQATT and SNEGSKA (reference sequence). This CDR3 contains 13 residues. The V gene end was trimmed by 6 bases and the J gene end by 4 bases; junction bases not matched to a gene: 9. The CDR3 here is CSADPGTDYEQYF. CDR3 sequence (DNA): TGCAGTGCAGACCCCGGGACAGATTACGAGCAGTACTTC.

The V call is TRBV4-3, the J call TRBJ1-5; 7 nucleotides align to TRBD1. The J segment lost 4 bases and the V segment lost 0 bases, leaving 6 bases of the junction unmatched. Germline CDR1 and CDR2: LGHNA and YSLEER. There are 16 residues in the CDR3. CDR3 nucleotide sequence: TGCGCCAGCAGCCAAGATGGAGACAGGGTGAATCAGCCCCAGCATTTT. Amino acids: CASSQDGDRVNQPQHF.

The rearrangement joins TRBV4-2 to TRBJ2-2; D remains ambiguous. This CDR3 is 18 amino acids long. With 0 bases removed from V and 0 bases from J, the gap between germline ends came to 14 bases. CDR1 is LGHNA and CDR2 is YNFKEQ in the germline V gene. DNA for the CDR3: TGTGCCAGCAGCCAAGAAAGCACAGCTGCTACGAACACCGGGGAGCTGTTTTTT. It specifies CASSQESTAATNTGELFF.